The T cell receptor beta chain described here comes from a study of blood T cell repertoires in COVID-19 (dated by TCRdb to about 2020). Regarding the research as a whole: Samples from collaborators originated in the United States, Italy and Spain and spanned both the acute and convalescent phases of COVID-19. The material from the prospective study consisted of cDNA or gDNA derived from T cells, B-cell-depleted T cells, or PBMCs. Deeply sampled blood TCRbeta repertoires from subjects exposed to, actively infected with, or recovered from COVID-19 were included in the dataset. The repertoires were released in a freely available public database intended as a resource for research on the immune response to SARS-CoV-2. Samples came from the ongoing ImmuneRACE study (first 160 participants) plus 1,254 subjects from 6 global collaborators. Sample metadata almost always included a de-identified subject ID, COVID-19 status, age in years and sex. HLA class I and class II types, where available, came from metadata supplied by the sample provider rather than from assay-based typing. The study at large found these results: The quantity of clinical and demographic metadata differed by source and by participant and was supplied without curation.

The CDR3 measures 12 amino acids from cysteine to phenylalanine. The kept DNA is CDR3 alone, 36 bases in frame from the first base. The germline V gene supplies CDR1 MDHEN and CDR2 SYDVKM. Between the V and J ends, shortened by 7 bases and 4 bases respectively, the junction contains 10 bases. One collaborating source in Seattle enrolled patients during active infection and followed them longitudinally through the course of disease. Each collaborating institution followed its own protocols to collect whole blood in K2EDTA tubes. Collaborator samples were shipped for TCRbeta analysis as frozen whole blood, isolated PBMCs, or DNA extracted from either sample type. The immunoSEQ Assay, a bias-controlled multiplex PCR, was used to amplify TCRbeta CDR3 regions from genomic DNA. Processing in the source paper ran as follows. The number of nucleated cells in each sample was estimated by amplification of reference gene primers within the assay. Sequence reads were collapsed and filtered to measure the absolute abundance of every unique TCRbeta CDR3 rearrangement. Productive Simpson clonality was computed per sample as the square root of Simpson's diversity index over productive rearrangements. As stored in TCRdb, this immuneACCESS dataset retains in-frame rearrangements with V and J assigned. A fraction of the clones does not appear; measured against another copy, unresolved V genes explain less than half of the discrepancy, and the remainder lacks a known reason. V, J and clone size reflect that table, while D and trimming were determined from the DNA. Counted in this sample were more than 75,000 clones; approximately 88% of them appeared once. 2.7% of the sample is held by the ten biggest clonotypes.

Of note for this clone: The clone's antigen remains unknown. Per-base qualities were not stored, and no clone one base away is much larger.

The chain is assembled from TRBV28 and TRBJ1-1; there is no confident call for the D gene. Sequenced input: peripheral blood. This TCR was sampled from a man aged 50-59 years with COVID-19, enrolled during active disease. The CDR3 region reads CASTSGLTEAFF. The nucleotides are TGTGCCAGCACCTCCGGACTCACTGAAGCTTTCTTT.